This T cell receptor (beta chain) was recovered during a study of CD8+ T cells in alopecia areata. Study results and limitations: Sequences from scalp samples also cover resident alphabeta T cells of normal skin.

Sequencing relied on a cDNA template that was reverse transcribed from extracted RNA. Data came from immunoSEQ multiplex PCR; TCRdb stores just in-frame clones and leaves some out. The data contain 150,000 to 180,000 clones, 45% to 55% of them singletons. The CDR3 loop spans 14 amino acids. Germline loops: CDR1 MGHDK, CDR2 SYGVNS. The V and J ends lost 8 bases and 3 bases respectively, with 16 bases between them. Note on this clone: Its antigen is not known.

The TCR sequence derives from a human donor with alopecia areata. The sample here was CD8+ T cells sorted from blood, taken at week 0. V usage is TRBV25-1 and J usage is TRBJ1-2; D may be TRBD1 (6 bases). The DNA for the CDR3 is TGTGCCAGCCGAGAAGACAGGATCGACTATGGCTACACCTTC. It is translated as CASREDRIDYGYTF.